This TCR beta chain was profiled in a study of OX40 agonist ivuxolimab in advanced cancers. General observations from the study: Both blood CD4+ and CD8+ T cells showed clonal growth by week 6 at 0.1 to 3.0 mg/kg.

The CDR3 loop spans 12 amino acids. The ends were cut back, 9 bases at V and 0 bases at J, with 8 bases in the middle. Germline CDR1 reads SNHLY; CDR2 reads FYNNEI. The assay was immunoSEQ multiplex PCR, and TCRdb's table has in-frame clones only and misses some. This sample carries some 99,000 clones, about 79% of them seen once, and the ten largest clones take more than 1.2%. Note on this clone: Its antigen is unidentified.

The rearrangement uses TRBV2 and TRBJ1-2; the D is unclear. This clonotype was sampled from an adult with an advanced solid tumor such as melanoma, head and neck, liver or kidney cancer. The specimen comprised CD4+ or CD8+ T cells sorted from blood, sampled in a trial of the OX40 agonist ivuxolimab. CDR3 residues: CASSLANYGYTF. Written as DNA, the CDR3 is TGTGCCAGTTCATTAGCTAACTATGGCTACACCTTC.